This T cell receptor (beta chain) was recorded in a study of shared clonotypes between healthy human individuals. Measured with immunoSEQ multiplex PCR; TCRdb has only the in-frame clones, and not every one. The sample contains more than 1.2 million clones, approximately 98.5% of which appear only once. V dropped 4 bases and J dropped 7 bases, with 14 bases sitting between them. In germline, CDR1 is MNHNY, CDR2 SVGAGI (reference sequence). The CDR3 spans 13 residues. The chain recombines TRBV6-6 with TRBJ2-7; perhaps TRBD1 as D (6 bases). Material: naive CD4+ T cells sorted from blood. Stated subset: CD45RA+ positively selected. The origin of this receptor is a man between 25 and 39 years old in good health. CDR3 sequence reads: CASSSTGSWEQYF. The DNA of the CDR3 is TGTGCCAGCAGTTCGACAGGATCGTGGGAGCAGTACTTC.